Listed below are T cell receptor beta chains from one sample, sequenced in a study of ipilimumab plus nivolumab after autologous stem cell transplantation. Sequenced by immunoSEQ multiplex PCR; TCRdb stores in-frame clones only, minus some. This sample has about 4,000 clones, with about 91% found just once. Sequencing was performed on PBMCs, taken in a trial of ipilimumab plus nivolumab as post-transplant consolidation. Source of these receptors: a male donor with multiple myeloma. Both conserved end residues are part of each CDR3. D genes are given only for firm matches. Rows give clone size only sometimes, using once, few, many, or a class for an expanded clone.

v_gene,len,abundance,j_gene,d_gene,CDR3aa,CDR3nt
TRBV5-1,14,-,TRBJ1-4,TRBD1,CASSRGTDNEKLFF,TGCGCCAGCAGCCGCGGGACAGATAATGAAAAACTGTTTTTT
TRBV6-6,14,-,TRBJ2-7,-,CASSSIPLFYEQYF,TGTGCCAGCAGTTCCATCCCCCTTTTCTACGAGCAGTACTTC
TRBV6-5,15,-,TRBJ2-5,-,CASSYSGTVEETQYF,TGTGCCAGCAGTTACTCTGGGACGGTTGAAGAGACCCAGTACTTC
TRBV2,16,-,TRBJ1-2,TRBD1,CASSEGTGGLQGGYTF,TGTGCCAGCAGTGAGGGGACAGGGGGCTTGCAAGGTGGCTACACCTTC
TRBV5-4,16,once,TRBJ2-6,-,CASSAVLANGANVLTF,TGTGCCAGCAGCGCCGTCCTAGCGAACGGGGCCAACGTCCTGACTTTC
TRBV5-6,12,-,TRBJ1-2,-,CASSWGDGGYTF,TGTGCCAGCAGCTGGGGGGACGGTGGCTACACCTTC
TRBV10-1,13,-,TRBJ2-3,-,CASSESREDTQYF,TGCGCCAGCAGTGAGTCGAGGGAAGATACGCAGTATTTT
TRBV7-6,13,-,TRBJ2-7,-,CASSPTGTYEQYF,TGTGCCAGCAGCCCCACAGGGACCTACGAGCAGTACTTC
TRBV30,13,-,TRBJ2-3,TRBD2,CAWSSGRVDTQYF,TGTGCCTGGAGTAGCGGGAGGGTGGATACGCAGTATTTT
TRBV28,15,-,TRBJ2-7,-,CASSFRGRGYYEQYF,TGTGCCAGCAGTTTCCGGGGCCGGGGGTACTACGAGCAGTACTTC
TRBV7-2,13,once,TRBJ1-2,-,CASSLERAGGYTF,TGTGCCAGCAGCTTAGAGAGGGCAGGTGGCTACACCTTC
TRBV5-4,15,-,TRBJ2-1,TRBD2,CASSLTSGPYNEQFF,TGTGCCAGCAGCCTCACTAGCGGACCCTACAATGAGCAGTTCTTC
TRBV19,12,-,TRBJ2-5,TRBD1,CASSTDRGAQYF,TGTGCCAGTAGCACGGACAGGGGTGCCCAGTACTTC
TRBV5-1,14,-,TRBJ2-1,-,CASSLSQNIHEQFF,TGCGCCAGCAGCTTGTCACAGAACATCCATGAGCAGTTCTTC
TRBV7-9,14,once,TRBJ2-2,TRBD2,CASSQRGYTGELFF,TGTGCCAGCAGCCAGCGGGGGTACACCGGGGAGCTGTTTTTT
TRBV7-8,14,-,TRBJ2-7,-,CASSLTGAYYEQYF,TGTGCCAGCAGCTTAACGGGAGCCTACTACGAGCAGTACTTC
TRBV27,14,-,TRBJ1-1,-,CASSFSSWNTEAFF,TGTGCCAGCAGTTTCTCGTCTTGGAACACTGAAGCTTTCTTT
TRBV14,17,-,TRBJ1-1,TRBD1,CASSQGGQGVLNTEAFF,TGTGCCAGCAGCCAAGGTGGACAGGGGGTACTGAACACTGAAGCTTTCTTT
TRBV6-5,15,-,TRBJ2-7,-,CASSYPGTPPYEQYF,TGTGCCAGCAGTTACCCCGGGACTCCCCCCTACGAGCAGTACTTC
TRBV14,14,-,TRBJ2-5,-,CASSLQGGQETQYF,TGTGCCAGCAGCCTACAGGGAGGCCAAGAGACCCAGTACTTC
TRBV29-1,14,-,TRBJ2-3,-,CSVEGQGAGGTQYF,TGCAGCGTTGAGGGGCAGGGGGCGGGAGGTACGCAGTATTTT
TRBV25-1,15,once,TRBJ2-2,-,CASSDRVRSTGELFF,TGTGCCAGCAGTGACAGGGTTCGCTCAACCGGGGAGCTGTTTTTT
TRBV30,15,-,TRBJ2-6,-,CAWGFILSGANVLTF,TGTGCCTGGGGTTTTATACTCTCTGGGGCCAACGTCCTGACTTTC
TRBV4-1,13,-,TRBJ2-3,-,CASRALGTDTQYF,TGCGCCAGCAGGGCACTAGGGACAGATACGCAGTATTTT
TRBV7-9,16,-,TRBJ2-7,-,CASTLGGTWGQREQYF,TGTGCCAGCACCCTTGGGGGGACATGGGGCCAACGTGAGCAGTACTTC
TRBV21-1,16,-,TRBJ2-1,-,CASSRPLGPSSNEQFF,TGTGCCAGCAGCAGGCCTCTTGGCCCGTCTAGCAATGAGCAGTTCTTC
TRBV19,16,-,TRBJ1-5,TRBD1,CASSGGVRGPDQPQHF,TGTGCCAGTAGTGGTGGGGTCAGGGGGCCCGATCAGCCCCAGCATTTT